The present TCR beta chain was sequenced within a study of blood T cell repertoires in COVID-19. Study-level background: From T cells, B-cell-depleted T cells, or PBMCs came the material, which was cDNA or gDNA.

The CDR3 spans 13 residues. The germline V gene encodes CDR1 SGHTA and CDR2 FQGTGA. Between the trimmed V and J ends, which lost 5 bases and 7 bases, there was a span of 14 bases. In the original processing: Reference gene primer amplification in the assay estimated nucleated cell counts. TCRdb's table, derived via immunoSEQ multiplex PCR, lists solely in-frame clones and lacks some. V and J calls and clone size are given by that table; D and trimming were obtained from the DNA. The table has fewer than 120,000 clones, almost 80% seen once. Sequences were obtained from peripheral blood. The receptor's source is a woman at least 80 years old with active or convalescent COVID-19. The V gene is TRBV7-3, the J gene TRBJ1-2; TRBD1 might be the D (5 bases). CDR3 nucleotides: TGTGCCAGCAGCCCTCAGGGTGAAGTTGGCTACACCTTC. It translates to CASSPQGEVGYTF.